The 16 T cell receptor beta chains reported below all come from one sample, sequenced in a study of patients and donors after allogeneic stem cell transplantation. TCRdb processed the RT-PCR reads anew with MiXCR; each CDR3 protein has one entry. Among 150,000 to 250,000 distinct CDR3 sequences listed, roughly two fifths were seen once. Specimen: blood, either unsorted or a sorted T cell fraction (not recorded which). The source is a human donor who was either an allogeneic HSCT recipient or a stem cell or donor lymphocyte infusion donor (not recorded which). It is not recorded whose cells these are; they may come from a transplant donor.

This clonotype was seen more than once but under ten times. This chain joins TRBV6-6 and TRBJ1-5, with 7 positions matching TRBD1. V lost 6 bases and J lost 6; bases outside the gene matches: 17. The CDR3 totals 17 residues. Germline V CDR1 and CDR2: MNHNY, SVGAGI (reference sequence). The CDR3 region is CASRATRDSSFGQPQHF. CDR3 DNA: TGTGCCAGCAGAGCGACAAGGGACAGCTCCTTCGGTCAGCCCCAGCATTTT.

This sequence joins TRBV30 and TRBJ2-3, with D maybe TRBD2 (5 bases). The germline V gene has CDR1 GTSNPN and CDR2 SVGIG (reference sequence). The CDR3 consists of 11 residues. The ends were cut back, 5 bases at V and 3 bases at J, with 6 bases in the middle. The CDR3: CAWGLTDTQYF. The CDR3 region has the DNA TGTGCCTGGGGACTTACAGATACGCAGTATTTT.

This rearrangement joins TRBV2 to TRBJ2-5; the match to TRBD2 covers 8 bases. This CDR3 region has 16 residues. CDR1 and CDR2 from the germline V gene are SNHLY and FYNNEI. With 8 bases clipped from V and 3 bases from J, the junction kept 14 bases outside the gene matches. CDR3 sequence: CASSVTGTSVEETQYF. CDR3 sequence (DNA): TGTGCCAGCTCTGTTACCGGGACTAGTGTGGAAGAGACCCAGTACTTC.

This clonotype was counted between two and nine times. The chain carries TRBV7-9 and TRBJ1-1; D unresolved. Looked up from germline, CDR1 is SEHNR and CDR2 is FQNEAQ (reference sequence). The CDR3 is 13 amino acids. Between the trimmed V and J ends, which lost 3 bases and 6 bases, there was a span of 11 bases. The CDR3 spells CASSLGAGAEAFF. DNA for the CDR3: TGTGCCAGCAGCTTGGGTGCGGGTGCTGAAGCTTTCTTT.

A few counts support this clonotype. The junction departs from germline at one end; a sequencing error may be responsible. The chain couples TRBV4-2 to TRBJ1-1; TRBD1 is a possible D gene (5 bases). The CDR3 extends over 15 amino acids. Germline-derived CDR1 and CDR2 are LGHNA and YNFKEQ. The CDR3 loop is CASSLIRDAPSGKIF. CDR3 coding DNA: TGTGCCAGCAGCCTAATCCGGGACGCCCCCTCCGGGAAGATCTTT.

V gene TRBV12-3 or TRBV12-4 combines with J gene TRBJ1-4; TRBD1 might be the D (6 bases). The CDR3 runs to 15 residues. V lost 4 bases, J lost 7 bases, and 16 bases lay in between. This chain's CDR3 is CASSSQGRLGEKLFF. In DNA form, the CDR3 reads TGTGCCAGCAGTTCCCAGGGGCGGCTCGGTGAAAAACTGTTTTTT.

This rearrangement joins TRBV7-3 to TRBJ1-1; D is possibly TRBD1 (6 bases). The CDR3 is made up of 15 amino acids. Deletions cut 1 base from V and 7 bases from J, with 16 bases between. CDR1 is SGHTA and CDR2 is FQGTGA in the germline V gene. The DNA for the CDR3 is TGTGCCAGCAGCTTAAACGCTCGGGGGCTCAGTGAAGCTTTCTTT. Translating gives CASSLNARGLSEAFF.

The sample holds a few counts of this clonotype. This CDR3 is CASSFTGDSTDTQYF. The CDR3 nucleotides read TGTGCCAGCAGTTTTACCGGTGACAGCACAGATACGCAGTATTTT. This rearrangement joins TRBV12-3 or TRBV12-4 to TRBJ2-3; unclear D gene. The CDR3 is 15 residues long. Trimming left V 3 bases short and J 0 bases short, with 10 bases between.

This clonotype was picked up a small number of times. This rearrangement joins TRBV29-1 to TRBJ2-6, with D perhaps matching TRBD2 (6 bases). Trimming took off 3 bases at V and 6 bases at J, with 12 bases between the two ends. CDR3 length: 14 residues. CDR1 and CDR2 (germline): SQVTM, ANQGSEA. The CDR3 DNA is TGCAGCGTTGAGGGGGGACTCTCGGCCAACGTCCTGACTTTC. Translated: CSVEGGLSANVLTF.

The V and J genes are TRBV7-2 and TRBJ2-3; the D is unclear. The CDR3 is 15 amino acids. Germline V CDR1 and CDR2: SGHTA, FQGNSA. V was shortened by 3 bases and J by 2 bases, with 12 bases between the two germline ends. This CDR3 reads CASSFVPSNTDTQYF. CDR3 in DNA: TGTGCCAGCAGCTTCGTTCCCTCCAACACAGATACGCAGTATTTT.

This rearrangement joins TRBV6-5 to TRBJ2-5; the D is unclear. CDR1 is MNHEY, CDR2 SVGAGI, per germline. The germline V and J ends were trimmed by 6 bases and 4 bases, with 12 bases remaining between them. CDR3 length equals 13 residues. CDR3 sequence: CASRLTGRETQYF. In nucleotides, the CDR3 is TGTGCCAGCAGGCTGACTGGTCGAGAGACCCAGTACTTC.

V is TRBV4-3 and J is TRBJ2-1; TRBD2 matches at 9 bases. CDR1 and CDR2 (germline): LGHNA, YSLEER. The CDR3 covers 19 residues. V trimming: 3 bases; J trimming: 1 base; junction bases outside the gene matches: 13. The CDR3 is CASSQEGLATWGSYNEQFF. In nucleotides, the CDR3 is TGCGCCAGCAGCCAGGAGGGACTAGCCACCTGGGGGTCCTACAATGAGCAGTTCTTC.

This clonotype was recorded once. The chain uses TRBV20-1 and TRBJ2-7; TRBD2 might be the D (6 bases). Germline V gene sequence: CDR1 DFQATT, CDR2 SNEGSKA (reference sequence). The CDR3 loop spans 15 amino acids. V was trimmed by 0 bases and J by 1 base, leaving 13 bases between them. The CDR3 loop reads CSARDSGRGSYEQYF. CDR3 bases: TGCAGTGCTAGAGATTCAGGACGGGGGTCCTACGAGCAGTACTTC.

The rearrangement uses TRBV25-1 and TRBJ2-7; tentative D call: TRBD1 (5 bases). The CDR3 extends over 14 amino acids. Trimming stripped 1 base from V and 5 bases from J, with 12 bases between. Germline CDR1 reads MGHDK; CDR2 reads SYGVNS. This CDR3 is CASSESRVIHEQYF. In DNA, the CDR3 is TGTGCCAGCAGTGAATCCAGGGTAATCCACGAGCAGTACTTC.

This clonotype was seen a few times. The chain uses TRBV24-1 and TRBJ1-1; maybe TRBD1 (6 bases). The V gene's germline CDR1 is KGHDR and CDR2 SFDVKD. V lost 4 bases, J lost 1 base, and 9 bases lay in between. CDR3 length: 14 residues. The CDR3 sequence: CATSDPGQNTEAFF. CDR3 bases: TGTGCCACCAGTGACCCGGGACAGAACACTGAAGCTTTCTTT.

The table lists this clonotype with a few counts. The chain employs TRBV6-5 and TRBJ1-5; D is unresolved. The V end was cut by 3 bases, the J end by 9 bases, with 12 bases between. CDR1 and CDR2 (germline): MNHEY, SVGAGI. This CDR3 comprises 13 residues. Here the CDR3 reads CASSYGVASPQHF. The CDR3 nucleotides read TGTGCCAGCAGTTATGGGGTGGCATCGCCCCAGCATTTT.